This TCR beta chain originates from a study of blood T cell repertoires in COVID-19. Study-level information: Sites across the United States, Italy and Spain contributed samples from acute and convalescent COVID-19.

This CDR3 contains 15 residues. Germline values: CDR1 MGHRA, CDR2 YSYEKL. After removal of 4 bases from V and 4 bases from J, the junction contained 9 bases not matched to a gene. Authors' processing steps: Reference gene primer amplification gave nucleated cell count estimates. The data were produced by immunoSEQ multiplex PCR, yet TCRdb's version contains in-frame clones alone and is incomplete. The D gene and trimming were derived from the DNA, and the V and J assignments and clone size from that table. The sample shows 200,000 to 300,000 clones, roughly 90% of them seen only once. Those who participated ranged in age from about 18 to 89 years and resided in 20 to 25 US areas. Before being deemed recovered, Cohort 3 donors had two negative PCRs, clearance, or symptom resolution.

The sequenced sample was PBMCs or T cells enriched from blood (not recorded which). The chain uses TRBV4-1 and TRBJ2-7; 8 positions match TRBD2. This sequence was found in a woman aged 25-40 years who had recovered from COVID-19. As DNA, the CDR3 is TGCGCCAGCAGCCCCGGGACTAGGGGGTCGTACGAGCAGTACTTC. It yields the protein CASSPGTRGSYEQYF.